The clone carrying this TCR beta chain was counted at least ten times. This sample is part of a study of neurological immune-mediated disorders. TCRdb itself ran the 5' RACE reads through MiXCR, one entry per CDR3 protein. The sample carries 55,000 or so distinct CDR3 sequences, about 4.2% recorded once. V was pared by 2 bases and J by 0 bases, with 8 bases between. The CDR3 contains 14 residues. In germline, CDR1 is SGHDT, CDR2 YYEEEE. This sequence originates from a man aged 50-60 years with multiple sclerosis. Material for sequencing was PBMCs. The V and J genes are TRBV5-6 and TRBJ1-1; D is uncertain. CDR3 region: CASSFTTLNTEAFF. DNA for the CDR3: TGTGCCAGCAGCTTTACGACCCTGAACACTGAAGCTTTCTTT.